This T cell receptor beta chain comes out of a study of Ad26.COV2.S vaccination and SARS-CoV-2 variants. Study-level results: The study found higher spike-specific TCR breadth in vaccine than placebo recipients.

Treatment described: about 20 received Ad26.COV2.S at low or high dose, single or two shots; about five received placebo; per-sample allocation not given. Specimen acquisition occurred on day 63 following the initial vaccine or placebo injection. Built on an Ad26 vector, the vaccine expressed Wuhan-strain SARS-CoV-2 spike. The protocol was immunoSEQ multiplex PCR, while the TCRdb copy is restricted to in-frame clones and leaves out a portion. The table lists about 680,000 clones, 80% to 90% of them singletons. V dropped 5 bases and J dropped 5; count of bases not matched to a gene: 4. Germline CDR1 SGHTA, CDR2 FQGNSA. The CDR3 has 14 residues. Notes on this clone: Its antigen is currently unknown.

This sequence joins TRBV7-2 and TRBJ2-1; 9 nucleotides align to TRBD2. The origin of this receptor is a person between 18 and 65 years old who received the Ad26.COV2.S COVID-19 vaccine or a placebo. The starting material was peripheral blood, obtained in a trial of Ad26.COV2.S vaccine versus placebo. CDR3 bases: TGTGCCAGCAGCCCTAGCGGGACTAACAATGAGCAGTTCTTC. Its translation: CASSPSGTNNEQFF.